These T cell receptor beta chains were read from a single sample in a study of TIL therapy for anti-PD-1-resistant metastatic lung cancer. Generated by immunoSEQ multiplex PCR, the TCRdb table keeps only in-frame clones and is missing some. The repertoire holds about 60,000 clones, with roughly 84% as singletons. The sample in question was blood, obtained at baseline. Receptors were obtained from a person aged 25-80 years with non-small cell lung cancer. CDR3s leave out the opening cysteine and the closing phenylalanine or tryptophan. Each record gives: V gene, J gene, CDR3 protein.

TRBV5-5,TRBJ1-2,ASSLERDSYGYT
TRBV3-1/TRBV3-2,TRBJ2-1,ASRSTGPSSYNEQF
TRBV5-4,TRBJ1-6,ASSYQGLNSPLH
TRBV9,TRBJ2-5,ASSVAPQDRGTQY
TRBV6-5,TRBJ2-7,ASRTPRALEQY
TRBV6-5,TRBJ1-2,ASSYSKTADYGYT
TRBV30,TRBJ2-3,AWSEPRLPSTDTQY
TRBV19,TRBJ2-7,ASKVSPPSYEQY
TRBV3-1/TRBV3-2,TRBJ1-1,ASSHLKQVNTEAF
TRBV7-9,TRBJ1-5,ASSGMGPGGNQPQH
TRBV19,TRBJ1-6,ASTAPLGTGHSPLH
TRBV6-1,TRBJ2-7,ASSDGGESYEQY
TRBV13,TRBJ1-1,ASSQDSDEAF
TRBV5-1,TRBJ2-1,ASSATGTSGRGGEQF
TRBV19,TRBJ2-5,AGDSQETQY
TRBV5-4,TRBJ1-5,ASSLAPGNQPQH
TRBV19,TRBJ2-3,ASTLAYKDGSTDTQY
TRBV28,TRBJ1-4,ASSLNRVRDEKLF
TRBV12-3/TRBV12-4,TRBJ1-2,ASSLSQVYGYT
TRBV27,TRBJ2-2,ASSLGFEVTGELF
TRBV25-1,TRBJ1-6,ASSDVGDNSPLH
TRBV5-1,TRBJ2-7,ASSWGAATGAYEQY
TRBV27,TRBJ1-6,ASSPSTPTASPLH
TRBV29-1,TRBJ2-1,SVEGTKGSSYNEQF
TRBV11-2,TRBJ2-7,ASSLGLALYEQY
TRBV4-1,TRBJ2-2,ASSNTGELF
TRBV28,TRBJ2-6,ASRTGAGFSGANVLT
TRBV6-5,TRBJ2-7,AGGSYEQY
TRBV27,TRBJ1-2,ASRLGNGGNYGYT
TRBV7-6,TRBJ2-2,ASRSGTGNTGELF
TRBV9,TRBJ2-3,ASSLRQGVSDTQY
TRBV5-1,TRBJ2-2,ASSLASGTGELF
TRBV19,TRBJ2-3,ASSPGGADTQY
TRBV5-1,TRBJ1-2,ASSLAIGGIDGYT
TRBV27,TRBJ1-2,ASSLGTRYGYT
TRBV4-1,TRBJ1-2,ASSQAGGGDYGYT
TRBV2,TRBJ1-1,ASSEEGNTEAF
TRBV15,TRBJ2-5,ATQSSDSPQETQY
TRBV10-3,TRBJ2-1,AISESNDGTSGVQF
TRBV5-1,TRBJ1-1,ASSFYRSIGAGNTEAF
TRBV29-1,TRBJ1-1,SVGTGGNTEAF
TRBV30,TRBJ1-1,AWSAGGLTEAF
TRBV10-3,TRBJ2-7,AIMAGASYEQY
TRBV29-1,TRBJ2-1,SVGSGTSGRLEQF
TRBV9,TRBJ2-7,ASSPTAQPYEQY
TRBV30,TRBJ2-7,AWTDPGYEQY
TRBV4-2,TRBJ1-5,ASSQDPQGNQPQH
TRBV6-5,TRBJ2-2,ASATSGFNTGELF
TRBV19,TRBJ1-1,ASMPRGTEAF
TRBV4-1,TRBJ2-2,ASSRGQGAGELF
TRBV19,TRBJ2-5,ASSKIAGSGLETQY
TRBV30,TRBJ1-2,AWSVYQGSLSYT
TRBV12-3/TRBV12-4,TRBJ2-3,ASSSGIGTQY
TRBV5-1,TRBJ1-1,ASSLPDREGTEAF
TRBV3-1/TRBV3-2,TRBJ2-5,ASSHSLAGEETQY
TRBV27,TRBJ2-2,ASRRGRPNTGELF
TRBV27,TRBJ2-3,ASSLVGSYSGALNTQY